The 7 T cell receptor beta chains listed next were all sequenced from one sample in a study of graft-versus-host responses after intestinal transplantation (dated by TCRdb to the early 2020s). The library was made by the immunoSEQ multiplex PCR assay. TCRdb holds this immuneACCESS table with in-frame rearrangements only. Some clones are missing; in checked studies, unresolved V genes explain under half, and the rest has no known cause. The sample yields 37,000 or so clones; under 95% were counted once. The ten largest clones represent approximately 2.3% of the sample. The sequences come from PBMCs, collected approximately 320 days after intestinal transplant. Receptors were obtained from a human patient who received an intestinal transplant, so some T cells may come from the graft donor.

This chain links TRBV18 with TRBJ2-5, with 7 bases that match TRBD1. From germline, CDR1 is KGHSH and CDR2 LQKENI. Germline trimming cut 2 bases from V and 3 bases from J; bases unmatched to any gene: 6. The CDR3 loop spans 15 amino acids. The CDR3 loop is CASSPMTGLKETQYF. The CDR3 DNA reads TGTGCCAGCTCACCAATGACAGGGCTTAAAGAGACCCAGTACTTC.

This clone was seen a few times. The genes are TRBV7-9 and TRBJ1-6; D gene ambiguous. CDR3 length equals 12 residues. The germline CDR1 and CDR2 sequences are SEHNR and FQNEAQ (reference sequence). With 5 bases removed from V and 7 bases from J, the gap between germline ends came to 6 bases. In DNA, the CDR3 is TGTGCCAGCAGCCGAGGAAATTCACCCCTCCACTTT. It encodes CASSRGNSPLHF.

V gene TRBV2 combines with J gene TRBJ2-7; D ambiguous. The CDR3 totals 11 residues. CDR1 is SNHLY and CDR2 is FYNNEI in the germline V gene. The V and J ends lost 4 bases and 7 bases respectively, with 8 bases between them. The CDR3 spells CASSVGSEQYF. The DNA for the CDR3 is TGTGCCAGCAGTGTGGGTTCGGAGCAGTACTTC.

The J gene is TRBJ2-7, the V gene TRBV6-5; 9 nucleotides align to TRBD2. CDR1 MNHEY and CDR2 SVGAGI come from the germline V gene. V lost 5 bases to trimming and J lost 2 bases; unmatched junction nucleotides: 7. The CDR3 is 15 residues long. The CDR3 is CASSPEAGGPYEQYF. CDR3 bases: TGTGCCAGCAGTCCCGAAGCGGGAGGCCCCTACGAGCAGTACTTC.

The chain joins TRBV6-1 to TRBJ2-7; 9 nucleotides match TRBD1. Germline CDR1 MNHNS, CDR2 SASEGT. The V segment lost 4 bases and the J segment 3 bases; nucleotides outside the gene matches: 10. The CDR3 spans 16 residues. The CDR3 sequence: CASSGYYDRGDYEQYF. The CDR3, as DNA: TGTGCCAGCAGTGGATATTATGACAGGGGGGACTACGAGCAGTACTTC.

This clone was seen more than once but under ten times. V is TRBV6-5 and J is TRBJ2-3; TRBD1 might be the D (6 bases). V was pared by 0 bases and J by 0 bases, with 7 bases between. CDR1 is MNHEY and CDR2 is SVGAGI in the germline V gene. This CDR3 comprises 15 residues. The CDR3 reads CASSYSGASTDTQYF. The CDR3 DNA is TGTGCCAGCAGTTACTCGGGGGCTAGCACAGATACGCAGTATTTT.

The J gene is TRBJ2-3, the V gene TRBV4-1, with TRBD1 matching 10 bases. V lost 1 base, J lost 2 bases, and 3 bases stayed unmatched. The CDR3 is 16 residues long. Germline V lookup: CDR1 MGHRA, CDR2 YSYEKL. The CDR3 protein is CASSQGRQGATDTQYF. CDR3 DNA sequence: TGCGCCAGCAGCCAAGGCCGACAGGGGGCCACAGATACGCAGTATTTT.